Listed here are 18 T cell receptor beta chains from one sample, sequenced in a study of T and B cells in COVID-19 patients. Blood genomic DNA input for TRB amplification was about 240-550 ng. Multiplex PCR with BIOMED2 TRB-A/B primer pools amplified TRB rearrangements. Each CDR3 protein gets one entry after TCRdb re-called the multiplex PCR reads with MiXCR. The sample records more than 15,000 distinct CDR3 sequences, under 30% being singletons. Material: blood. All receptors derive from a human donor who had recovered from COVID-19.

Remarks on this clonotype: Its ends do not fully match the called genes, so a read error is possible. The chain links TRBV12-3 or TRBV12-4 to TRBJ2-1, with D possibly TRBD2 on 7 matching bases. The CDR3 spans 16 residues. CDR3 residues: CASSLVEGGSCNEQFF. DNA of the CDR3: TGTGCCAGCAGTTTAGTCGAGGGGGGGTCCTGCAATGAGCAGTTCTTC.

This clonotype appeared a few times. The chain has TRBV27 and TRBJ2-7; TRBD2 might be the D (6 bases). Trimming took off 4 bases at V and 2 bases at J, with 9 bases between the two ends. Germline loops: CDR1 MNHEY, CDR2 SMNVEV (reference sequence). The CDR3 spans 13 residues. The CDR3 sequence is CASSSGLAYEQYF. In nucleotides, the CDR3 is TGTGCCAGCAGTTCGGGACTCGCCTACGAGCAGTACTTC.

V is TRBV6-2 or TRBV6-3 and J is TRBJ2-3; no clear D. Germline CDR1 and CDR2: MNHEY and SVGEGT. The CDR3 has 11 residues. V lost 2 bases and J lost 8, with 5 bases in between. The CDR3 nucleotides read TGTGCCAGCAGTTACCCAGGTACGCAGTATTTT. It is translated as CASSYPGTQYF.

This clonotype was seen ten or more times. The chain couples TRBV19 to TRBJ1-4; D unclear. Per germline, CDR1 LNHDA and CDR2 SQIVND (reference sequence). Trimming removed 6 bases at V and 7 bases at J, with 12 bases between. This CDR3 is built from 13 residues. CDR3 residues: CASSTLVGEKLFF. The DNA for the CDR3 is TGTGCCAGTAGCACACTGGTGGGTGAAAAACTGTTTTTT.

This clonotype was detected only a few times. The rearrangement joins TRBV6-5 to TRBJ1-3, with D unclear. Germline values: CDR1 MNHEY, CDR2 SVGAGI. This CDR3 is 12 amino acids long. The ends were cut back, 10 bases at V and 4 bases at J, with 11 bases in the middle. This chain's CDR3 is CATASAGNTIYF. The CDR3 nucleotides are TGTGCCACCGCGTCGGCAGGAAACACCATATATTTT.

The chain recombines TRBV27 with TRBJ1-4; a weak D match, TRBD1 (6 bases). This CDR3 comprises 15 residues. CDR1 is MNHEY and CDR2 is SMNVEV in the germline V gene (reference sequence). V was pared by 3 bases and J by 8 bases, with 16 bases between. In nucleotides, the CDR3 is TGTGCCAGCAGTTTCTCGGGGGGCGCGGGGGAAAAACTGTTTTTT. Translation: CASSFSGGAGEKLFF. Full variable domain (outside the CDR3, taken from reference TRBV27 and TRBJ1-4): EAQVTQNPRYLITVTGKKLTVTCSQNMNHEYMSWYRQDPGLGLRQIYYSMNVEVTDKGDVPEGYKVSRKEKRNFPLILESPSPNQTSLYFCASSFSGGAGEKLFFGSGTQLSVL.

The chain has TRBV5-6 and TRBJ2-3, with TRBD2 identical over 9 bases. With 2 bases clipped from V and 0 bases from J, the junction kept 7 bases outside the gene matches. The CDR3 has 17 residues. Germline values: CDR1 SGHDT, CDR2 YYEEEE. CDR3 sequence (DNA): TGTGCCAGCAGCTTTGGAGTAGCGGGGGCCAGCACAGATACGCAGTATTTT. It encodes CASSFGVAGASTDTQYF. The whole variable domain, filled in from reference TRBV5-6 and TRBJ2-3, reads DAGVTQSPTHLIKTRGQQVTLRCSPKSGHDTVSWYQQALGQGPQFIFQYYEEEERQRGNFPDRFSGHQFPNYSSELNVNALLLGDSALYLCASSFGVAGASTDTQYFGPGTRLTVL.

This clonotype was counted many times. This sequence joins TRBV12-3 or TRBV12-4 and TRBJ1-6, with TRBD1 matching 9 bases. The CDR3 sequence is 15 residues long. J lost 10 bases, V lost 1 base, and 5 bases had no gene match. The chain's CDR3 is CASSLGGQGRSPLHF. Written as DNA, the CDR3 is TGTGCCAGCAGTTTAGGGGGACAGGGAAGATCACCCCTCCACTTT.

This clonotype is termed medium-sized. CDR3 in amino acids: CASTRGGMNTQYF. CDR3 coding DNA: TGTGCCAGTACAAGGGGGGGGATGAATACGCAGTATTTT. The V and J genes are TRBV19 and TRBJ2-3, with D possibly matching TRBD2 (7 bases). The V end lost 7 bases, the J end lost 7 bases, and 15 bases lay between the germline ends. This CDR3 is 13 amino acids long. Germline V gives CDR1 LNHDA, CDR2 SQIVND (reference sequence).

Relative to its sample, this clonotype is medium-sized. The chain couples TRBV19 to TRBJ1-6; possibly TRBD1 for D (6 bases). The CDR3 length is 20 residues. The germline V gene encodes CDR1 LNHDA and CDR2 SQIVND (reference sequence). The V and J ends lost 5 bases and 1 base respectively, with 24 bases between them. CDR3 sequence (DNA): TGTGCCAGTAGTTCCGAGGGGGGCGAACATGTGATGTCCTATAATTCACCCCTCCACTTT. Protein: CASSSEGGEHVMSYNSPLHF.

A few counts support this clonotype. The V gene is TRBV5-1, the J gene TRBJ2-3; 12 bases are shared with TRBD2. Trimming at V came to 4 bases and at J to 2 bases, leaving 8 bases not matched to a gene. CDR1 is SGHRS and CDR2 is YFSETQ in the germline V gene. CDR3 length: 17 amino acids. The CDR3 sequence: CASSRVLAGGYTDTQYF. The CDR3 DNA is TGCGCCAGCAGCCGGGTACTAGCGGGGGGATACACAGATACGCAGTATTTT.

There are many counts of this clonotype. V is TRBV7-6 and J is TRBJ2-7; D is unresolved. This CDR3 spans 14 amino acids. The V and J ends lost 5 bases and 4 bases respectively, with 15 bases between them. CDR1 is SGHVS, CDR2 FNYEAQ, per germline. CDR3 sequence: CASSPSPTVYEQYF. The CDR3 coding sequence is TGTGCCAGCAGCCCATCCCCAACAGTGTACGAGCAGTACTTC.

This chain connects TRBV4-2 to TRBJ2-7; a possible D gene is TRBD2 (6 bases). Trimming shortened V by 4 bases and J by 6 bases, and 16 bases separated the two germline ends. The CDR3 spans 14 residues. Germline CDR1 reads LGHNA; CDR2 reads YNFKEQ. CDR3 amino acids: CASSPTPRGFEQYF. CDR3 in DNA: TGTGCCAGCAGCCCTACTCCCCGGGGGTTCGAGCAGTACTTC.

This clonotype came up a few times. This rearrangement joins TRBV6-5 to TRBJ1-1; no clear D. The V gene's germline CDR1 is MNHEY and CDR2 SVGAGI. V was clipped by 6 bases and J by 7 bases, with 15 bases between them. This CDR3 contains 13 residues. The CDR3 protein is CASRKVGSGEAFF. In DNA form, the CDR3 reads TGTGCCAGCAGAAAAGTGGGGTCCGGTGAAGCTTTCTTT.

This clonotype occurred many times. The chain couples TRBV6-1 to TRBJ2-2; D gene unclear. Trimming shortened V by 0 bases and J by 8 bases, and 10 bases separated the two germline ends. The CDR3 extends over 14 amino acids. Looked up from germline, CDR1 is MNHNS and CDR2 is SASEGT. For the CDR3, the DNA is TGTGCCAGCAGTGAAGCGCTTCTAGGGGGGGAGCTGTTTTTT. It yields the protein CASSEALLGGELFF.

There are many counts of this clonotype. This rearrangement joins TRBV27 to TRBJ2-7; TRBD1 aligns across 9 bases. The CDR3 totals 15 residues. V lost 7 bases, J lost 2 bases, and 9 bases stayed unmatched. Germline V gives CDR1 MNHEY, CDR2 SMNVEV (reference sequence). CDR3 DNA sequence: TGTGCCAGCACCAGAACGGGGACAGGGCCCTACGAGCAGTACTTC. The encoded protein is CASTRTGTGPYEQYF.

This chain connects TRBV7-2 to TRBJ2-7; D remains ambiguous. The CDR3 runs to 13 residues. Trimming left V 2 bases short and J 4 bases short, with 9 bases between. Germline V lookup: CDR1 SGHTA, CDR2 FQGNSA. The CDR3 DNA reads as TGTGCCAGCAGCTTATACCGAGCATACGAGCAGTACTTC. This gives the protein CASSLYRAYEQYF.

This chain connects TRBV24-1 to TRBJ2-6; 11 positions agree with TRBD1. V lost 7 bases to trimming and J lost 3 bases; unmatched junction nucleotides: 7. This CDR3 region has 17 residues. Germline V gives CDR1 KGHDR, CDR2 SFDVKD. The DNA of the CDR3 is TGTGCCACCAGGCCGGGACAGGGGGTCGATGGGGCCAACGTCCTGACTTTC. Translating it yields CATRPGQGVDGANVLTF.